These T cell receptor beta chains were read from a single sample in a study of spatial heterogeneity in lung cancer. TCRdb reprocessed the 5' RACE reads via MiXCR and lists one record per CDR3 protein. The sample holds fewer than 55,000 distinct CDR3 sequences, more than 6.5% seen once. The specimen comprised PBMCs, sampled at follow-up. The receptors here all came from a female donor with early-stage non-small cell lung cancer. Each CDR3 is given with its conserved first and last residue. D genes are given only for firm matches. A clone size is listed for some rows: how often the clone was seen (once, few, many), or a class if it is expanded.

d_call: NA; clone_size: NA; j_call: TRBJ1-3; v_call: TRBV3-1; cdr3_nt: TGTGCCAGCAGCCAAGGGACACCCTCTGGAAACACCATATATTTT; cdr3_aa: CASSQGTPSGNTIYF
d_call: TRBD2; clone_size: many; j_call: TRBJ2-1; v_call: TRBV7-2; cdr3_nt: TGTGCCAGCAGGTTAGCGGGGGACAATGAGCAGTTCTTC; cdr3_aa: CASRLAGDNEQFF
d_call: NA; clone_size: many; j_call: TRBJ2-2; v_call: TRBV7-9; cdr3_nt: TGTGCCAGCAGCCGCGCAGGTCACCGAGAGGAGCTGTTTTTT; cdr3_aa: CASSRAGHREELFF
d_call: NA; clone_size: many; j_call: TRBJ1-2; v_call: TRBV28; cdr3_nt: TGTGCCATACGACAGGAGATCTATGGCTACACCTTC; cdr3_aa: CAIRQEIYGYTF
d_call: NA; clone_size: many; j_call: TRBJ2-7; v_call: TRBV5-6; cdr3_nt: TGTGCCAGCAGCTGGGACGGACCCTACGAGCAGTACTTC; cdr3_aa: CASSWDGPYEQYF
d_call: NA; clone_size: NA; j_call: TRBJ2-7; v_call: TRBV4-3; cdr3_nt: TGCGCCAGCAGCCAAGCGACTAGCTCCTACGAGCAGTACTTC; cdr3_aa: CASSQATSSYEQYF
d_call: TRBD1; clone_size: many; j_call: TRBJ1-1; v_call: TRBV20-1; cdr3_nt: TGCAGTGCTAGGTCCGGGACAGGGACCACTGAAGCTTTCTTT; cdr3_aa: CSARSGTGTTEAFF
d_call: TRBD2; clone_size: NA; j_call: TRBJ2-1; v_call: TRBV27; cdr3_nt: TGTGCCAGCAGTTTATCCCTAGCGGGGGAGCAGTTCTTC; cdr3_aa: CASSLSLAGEQFF
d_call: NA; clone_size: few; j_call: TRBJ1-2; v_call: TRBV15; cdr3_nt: TGTGCCACCAGCAGAGAATTGGATGGCTACACCTTC; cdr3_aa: CATSRELDGYTF
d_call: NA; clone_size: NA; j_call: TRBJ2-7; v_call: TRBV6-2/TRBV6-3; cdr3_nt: TGTGCCAGCTGGCGATTCGGGACATTTAAATCCGAGCAGTACTTC; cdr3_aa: CASWRFGTFKSEQYF
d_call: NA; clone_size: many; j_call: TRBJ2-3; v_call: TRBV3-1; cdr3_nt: TGTGCCAGCAGCCACTTGACAGATACGCAGTATTTT; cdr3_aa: CASSHLTDTQYF